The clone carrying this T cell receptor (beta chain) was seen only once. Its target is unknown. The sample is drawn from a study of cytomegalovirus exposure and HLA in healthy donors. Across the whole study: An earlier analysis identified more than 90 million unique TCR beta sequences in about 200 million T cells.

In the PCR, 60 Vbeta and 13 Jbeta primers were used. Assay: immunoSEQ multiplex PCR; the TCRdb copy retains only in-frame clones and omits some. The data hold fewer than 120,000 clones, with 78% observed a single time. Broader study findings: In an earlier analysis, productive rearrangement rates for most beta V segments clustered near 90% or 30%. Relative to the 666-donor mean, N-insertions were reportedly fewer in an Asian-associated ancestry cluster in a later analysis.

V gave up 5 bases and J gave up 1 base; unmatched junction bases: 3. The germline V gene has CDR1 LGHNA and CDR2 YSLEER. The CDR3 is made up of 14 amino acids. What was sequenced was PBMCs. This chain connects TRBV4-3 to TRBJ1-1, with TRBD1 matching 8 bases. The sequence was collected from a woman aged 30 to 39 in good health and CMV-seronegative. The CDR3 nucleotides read TGCGCCAGCAGCTTCGGGACAGGGAACACTGAAGCTTTCTTT. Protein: CASSFGTGNTEAFF.